This T cell receptor beta chain was retrieved from a study of T cells in Graves' hyperthyroidism and ophthalmopathy. RNA transcripts gave rise to amplified TCR beta CDR3 regions. The HTBI primer set served for first-round RT-PCR of the TCR CDR3. A single record per CDR3 protein comes from TCRdb applying MiXCR to the multiplex PCR reads. The table includes 250,000 to 400,000 distinct CDR3 sequences, 12% to 15% detected once. The CDR3 contains 17 residues. Germline CDR1 LNHDA, CDR2 SQIVND (reference sequence). Unmatched junction bases numbered 3, after V lost 3 bases and J lost 4 bases. The rearrangement uses TRBV19 and TRBJ2-1; 16 bases map to TRBD2. The specimen sequenced was blood. This clonotype was obtained from a woman aged 40 to 55 with Graves' ophthalmopathy. The CDR3 region is CASSMGTSGRGYNEQFF. CDR3 sequence (DNA): TGTGCCAGTAGTATGGGGACTAGCGGGAGGGGTTACAATGAGCAGTTCTTC.